This T cell receptor (beta chain) was found in a study of T cell changes during pregnancy in multiple sclerosis. Germline CDR1 MNHEY, CDR2 SMNVEV (reference sequence). V lost 8 bases and J lost 3; bases outside the gene matches: 13. The CDR3 spans 15 residues. The method was immunoSEQ multiplex PCR; TCRdb's version includes in-frame clones alone and lacks a portion of them. The sample shows roughly 60,000 clones, 90% of them seen only once. The sequence came from a female donor in good health, enrolled as a control in a pregnancy study. The specimen comprised peripheral blood, sampled in the second trimester of pregnancy. This chain links TRBV27 with TRBJ2-7; 7 bases match TRBD2. DNA of the CDR3: TGTGCCAGCCGGCTGGGCCCGGGGGGAGGCTACGAGCAGTACTTC. Translating it yields CASRLGPGGGYEQYF.